The 27 T cell receptor beta chains reported below all come from one sample, sequenced in a study of control samples from healthy donors and cancer patients. Data came from immunoSEQ multiplex PCR; TCRdb stores just in-frame clones and leaves some out. The sample holds roughly 220,000 clones; around 94% are singletons and the top ten take more than 1.3%. Source material: blood. The receptors stem from a man aged 50-60 years in good health.

The chain uses TRBV6-1 and TRBJ1-2; the D is unclear. CDR3 size: 13 residues. V shed 1 base and J shed 11 bases, with 14 bases lying between them. Germline V gene data show CDR1 as MNHNS and CDR2 as SASEGT. The CDR3 DNA follows: TGTGCCAGCAGTGAAGGCGGTGCCATTAAGTACACCTTC. Translation gives CASSEGGAIKYTF.

This chain links TRBV3-1 (or the pseudogene TRBV3-2) with TRBJ1-4, with D perhaps TRBD1 (5 bases). V gave up 3 bases and J gave up 7 bases, with 15 bases separating them. CDR1 is LGHDT, CDR2 YNNKEL, per germline (reference sequence). The CDR3 has 15 residues. The DNA of the CDR3 is TGTGCCAGCAGCCAGACGGAACAGGCCGGTGAAAAACTGTTTTTT. This codes for CASSQTEQAGEKLFF.

The chain is built from TRBV2 and TRBJ2-3; D gene ambiguous. Germline CDR1 is SNHLY and CDR2 is FYNNEI. This CDR3 comprises 13 residues. V shed 6 bases and J shed 7 bases, with 14 bases lying between them. CDR3 coding DNA: TGTGCCAGCAGCCCTCTTATCGTTAATACGCAGTATTTT. This gives the protein CASSPLIVNTQYF.

The rearrangement uses TRBV7-2 and TRBJ2-2; either TRBD1 or TRBD2 may supply D (5 bases each). The V gene's germline CDR1 is SGHTA and CDR2 FQGNSA. V lost 3 bases, J lost 4 bases, and 12 bases lay in between. The CDR3 runs 15 residues. DNA of the CDR3: TGTGCCAGCAGCTTGGGACGCTCGGGCACCGGGGAGCTGTTTTTT. Its protein product is CASSLGRSGTGELFF.

The chain recombines TRBV3-1 (or the pseudogene TRBV3-2) with TRBJ1-2, with 10 bases matching TRBD1. Trimming removed 4 bases from V and 4 bases from J; junction bases left unmatched: 6. The V gene's germline CDR1 is LGHDT and CDR2 YNNKEL (reference sequence). This CDR3 spans 15 amino acids. The CDR3: CASSLPGQGFYGYTF. DNA of the CDR3: TGTGCCAGCAGCCTACCGGGACAGGGGTTCTATGGCTACACCTTC.

This chain connects TRBV6-5 to TRBJ2-2; D is undetermined. The CDR3 runs to 15 residues. Trimming shortened V by 7 bases and J by 1 base, and 13 bases separated the two germline ends. Germline lookup yields CDR1 MNHEY and CDR2 SVGAGI. This chain's CDR3 is CASTLTVENTGELFF. The CDR3 DNA reads as TGTGCCAGCACTCTGACGGTTGAGAACACCGGGGAGCTGTTTTTT.

To note about this clone: Other nucleotide sequences in the sample specify the same CDR3. The J gene is TRBJ2-5, the V gene TRBV5-1; tentatively, D is TRBD2 (5 bases). Per the germline V gene, CDR1 is SGHRS and CDR2 is YFSETQ. The V and J ends lost 0 bases and 5 bases respectively, with 8 bases between them. CDR3 length equals 13 residues. The DNA for the CDR3 is TGCGCCAGCAGCTTGGCGGGCGGGGAGACCCAGTACTTC. Translated, it gives CASSLAGGETQYF. Looking up the rest from reference TRBV5-1 and TRBJ2-5 gives the full variable domain: KAGVTQTPRYLIKTRGQQVTLSCSPISGHRSVSWYQQTPGQGLQFLFEYFSETQRNKGNFPGRFSGRQFSNSRSEMNVSTLELGDSALYLCASSLAGGETQYFGPGTRLLVL.

This sequence joins TRBV28 and TRBJ2-7, with 7 bases fitting TRBD1. Per germline, CDR1 MDHEN and CDR2 SYDVKM. The CDR3 runs to 15 residues. V was clipped by 3 bases and J by 2 bases; unmatched bases: 7. CDR3 in amino acids: CASSFFPTGPYEQYF. DNA of the CDR3: TGTGCCAGCAGTTTTTTCCCGACAGGGCCCTACGAGCAGTACTTC.

V is TRBV4-2 and J is TRBJ2-4; 13 positions match TRBD2. The V and J ends lost 3 bases and 0 bases, in that order; junction bases with no gene match: 2. The CDR3 totals 17 residues. CDR1 is LGHNA and CDR2 is YNFKEQ in the germline V gene. The DNA for the CDR3 is TGTGCCAGCAGCCACGGGACTAGCGGGGAAGCCAAAAACATTCAGTACTTC. It encodes CASSHGTSGEAKNIQYF.

The chain uses TRBV5-6 and TRBJ1-5; 7 nucleotides line up with TRBD1. CDR1 is SGHDT and CDR2 is YYEEEE in the germline V gene. The CDR3 extends over 15 amino acids. V trimming: 4 bases; J trimming: 5 bases; junction bases outside the gene matches: 9. The CDR3 is CASSLTGRTDQPQHF. The CDR3, as DNA: TGTGCCAGCAGCCTGACAGGGAGGACGGATCAGCCCCAGCATTTT. The complete variable domain, with remaining parts taken from reference TRBV5-6 and TRBJ1-5, reads DAGVTQSPTHLIKTRGQQVTLRCSPKSGHDTVSWYQQALGQGPQFIFQYYEEEERQRGNFPDRFSGHQFPNYSSELNVNALLLGDSALYLCASSLTGRTDQPQHFGDGTRLSIL.

This chain connects TRBV30 to TRBJ1-6; tentatively, D is TRBD1 (6 bases). The germline V gene encodes CDR1 GTSNPN and CDR2 SVGIG (reference sequence). The CDR3 contains 13 residues. The V and J ends lost 1 base and 7 bases respectively, with 8 bases between them. The CDR3 protein is CAWSGQGNSPLHF. In nucleotides, the CDR3 is TGTGCCTGGAGTGGGCAGGGGAATTCACCCCTCCACTTT.

The rearrangement joins TRBV30 to TRBJ1-6, with D unresolved. CDR1 GTSNPN and CDR2 SVGIG come from the germline V gene (reference sequence). CDR3 size: 15 residues. V was shortened by 5 bases and J by 0 bases, with 11 bases between the two germline ends. Here the CDR3 reads CAWGAASSYNSPLHF. In nucleotides, the CDR3 is TGTGCCTGGGGCGCAGCGAGCTCCTATAATTCACCCCTCCACTTT.

This clone appeared a single time. The chain couples TRBV2 to TRBJ1-5; 9 nucleotides agree with TRBD1. V trimming: 3 bases; J trimming: 9 bases; junction bases outside the gene matches: 12. Germline V gene lookup returns CDR1 SNHLY and CDR2 FYNNEI. This CDR3 has 16 residues. In DNA, the CDR3 is TGTGCCAGCAGTGATAGCGGGACAGGGTACGCCGTGCCCCAGCATTTT. This gives the protein CASSDSGTGYAVPQHF.

The DNA for the CDR3 is TGCGCCAGCAGCGGACAGGGGGCGCCCAGCTATGGCTACACCTTC. This gives the protein CASSGQGAPSYGYTF. The chain carries TRBV5-1 and TRBJ1-2, with 11 bases lining up with TRBD1. This CDR3 is 15 amino acids long. The germline gives CDR1 SGHRS, CDR2 YFSETQ. J gave up 4 bases and V 4 bases, and 6 bases lay outside the gene matches.

V gene TRBV5-1 combines with J gene TRBJ2-3, with 8 bases that match TRBD2. CDR3 size: 16 residues. Germline V gene data show CDR1 as SGHRS and CDR2 as YFSETQ. After removal of 2 bases from V and 0 bases from J, the junction contained 5 bases not matched to a gene. The DNA for the CDR3 is TGCGCCAGCAGCTTCGGAATAGCGGGGAGCACAGATACGCAGTATTTT. Translated: CASSFGIAGSTDTQYF.

V gene TRBV3-1 (or the pseudogene TRBV3-2) combines with J gene TRBJ2-5, with D possibly TRBD1 on 6 matching bases. The CDR3 extends over 15 amino acids. Germline lookup yields CDR1 LGHDT and CDR2 YNNKEL (reference sequence). V was cut by 0 bases and J by 5 bases, with 13 bases left in between. The CDR3 DNA sequence: TGTGCCAGCAGCCAAGATCCCGGGACAAGGGAGACCCAGTACTTC. This codes for CASSQDPGTRETQYF.

The J gene is TRBJ2-1, the V gene TRBV24-1; 12 bases agree with TRBD2. The CDR3 contains 17 residues. The V gene end was trimmed by 0 bases and the J gene end by 9 bases; junction bases not matched to a gene: 8. Germline CDR1 reads KGHDR; CDR2 reads SFDVKD. The DNA of the CDR3 is TGTGCCACCAGTGATTTGATTGCTAGCGGGGGGGAGGCTGAGCAGTTCTTC. This codes for CATSDLIASGGEAEQFF.

As to this clone: This CDR3 is also generated by other DNA sequences in the sample. The chain has TRBV5-4 and TRBJ2-2; D is unclear. This CDR3 is built from 12 residues. V lost 4 bases and J lost 1, with 2 bases in between. Germline CDR1 and CDR2: SGHNT and YYREEE (reference sequence). CDR3: CASSLNTGELFF. CDR3 coding DNA: TGTGCCAGCAGCCTGAACACCGGGGAGCTGTTTTTT.

The chain employs TRBV5-6 and TRBJ2-2; the D gene is possibly TRBD1 (6 bases). V was pared by 4 bases and J by 6 bases, with 16 bases between. The CDR3 runs 15 residues. Germline CDR1 reads SGHDT; CDR2 reads YYEEEE. The CDR3 DNA follows: TGTGCCAGCAGCCCTCAGTCAGGGGCTGCCGGGGAGCTGTTTTTT. Translating gives CASSPQSGAAGELFF.

CDR3 in DNA: TGTGCCAGCAGTTCGTCAGGGAATTCACCCCTCCACTTT. It specifies CASSSSGNSPLHF. The rearrangement links TRBV28 to TRBJ1-6; D is perhaps TRBD1 (5 bases). Trimming took 4 bases from V and 7 from J, leaving 8 bases between them. CDR1 and CDR2 from the germline V gene are MDHEN and SYDVKM. This CDR3 comprises 13 residues.

This chain connects TRBV4-3 to TRBJ1-2, with TRBD1 matching 7 bases. This CDR3 has 14 residues. Trimming took 2 bases from V and 4 from J; bases not matched to a gene: 4. Looked up from germline, CDR1 is LGHNA and CDR2 is YSLEER. CDR3 sequence: CASSQPGQPYGYTF. The CDR3, as DNA: TGCGCCAGCAGCCAACCGGGACAGCCCTATGGCTACACCTTC.

The V and J genes are TRBV5-1 and TRBJ1-3; 8 bases are shared with TRBD1. CDR3 length: 15 residues. Germline V lookup: CDR1 SGHRS, CDR2 YFSETQ. The junction had 6 bases not matched to a gene; V was cut back by 0 bases and J by 7 bases. The CDR3 bases are TGCGCCAGCAGCTTGGCCCGGACAGGGCTGAACACCATATATTTT. This encodes CASSLARTGLNTIYF.

This clone came up once. The chain has TRBV29-1 and TRBJ1-4; D is unclear. V was shortened by 5 bases and J by 0 bases, with 13 bases between the two germline ends. This CDR3 is 15 amino acids long. Germline CDR1 is SQVTM and CDR2 is ANQGSEA. The CDR3 sequence: CSVCLGPATNEKLFF. As DNA, the CDR3 is TGCAGCGTTTGCCTCGGGCCAGCAACTAATGAAAAACTGTTTTTT.

This clone was detected a few times. The genes are TRBV2 and TRBJ2-7; tentative D call: TRBD1 (6 bases). Trimming cost V 9 bases and J 0 bases, with 12 bases left between them. The germline V gene has CDR1 SNHLY and CDR2 FYNNEI. The CDR3 has 13 residues. CDR3 nucleotides: TGTGCCAGTCTACGGGACACCTCCTACGAGCAGTACTTC. Amino acid sequence: CASLRDTSYEQYF. Full variable domain (rest looked up from reference TRBV2 and TRBJ2-7): EPEVTQTPSHQVTQMGQEVILRCVPISNHLYFYWYRQILGQKVEFLVSFYNNEISEKSEIFDDQFSVERPDGSNFTLKIRSTKLEDSAMYFCASLRDTSYEQYFGPGTRLTVT.

J is TRBJ1-1 and V is TRBV2, with no clear D. With 2 bases removed from V and 1 base from J, the gap between germline ends came to 8 bases. Germline lookup yields CDR1 SNHLY and CDR2 FYNNEI. The CDR3 is 14 amino acids. CDR3 DNA: TGTGCCAGCAGTGAAAGGCCAGCGAACACTGAAGCTTTCTTT. Translating gives CASSERPANTEAFF. Full variable domain (rest looked up from reference TRBV2 and TRBJ1-1): EPEVTQTPSHQVTQMGQEVILRCVPISNHLYFYWYRQILGQKVEFLVSFYNNEISEKSEIFDDQFSVERPDGSNFTLKIRSTKLEDSAMYFCASSERPANTEAFFGQGTRLTVV.

The chain employs TRBV15 and TRBJ1-5; D gene ambiguous. V lost 1 base, J lost 1 base, and 2 bases lay in between. CDR3 length: 13 residues. Germline assignment: CDR1 LNHNV and CDR2 YYDKDF (reference sequence). The CDR3 DNA reads TGTGCCACCAGCAGAGTCAGCAATCAGCCCCAGCATTTT. This gives the protein CATSRVSNQPQHF. Filled out from reference TRBV15 and TRBJ1-5, the complete variable domain reads DAMVIQNPRYQVTQFGKPVTLSCSQTLNHNVMYWYQQKSSQAPKLLFHYYDKDFNNEADTPDNFQSRRPNTSFCFLDIRSPGLGDTAMYLCATSRVSNQPQHFGDGTRLSIL.

This chain links TRBV12-3 or TRBV12-4 with TRBJ1-2; tentatively, D is TRBD1 (5 bases). Between the trimmed V and J ends, which lost 6 bases and 0 bases, there was a span of 8 bases. This CDR3 region has 13 residues. CDR3 loop: CASRPTANYGYTF. CDR3 sequence (DNA): TGTGCCAGCAGACCGACAGCTAACTATGGCTACACCTTC.